These 6 T cell receptor beta chains were sequenced from one sample in a study of blood T cell repertoires in COVID-19. Measured with immunoSEQ multiplex PCR; TCRdb has only the in-frame clones, and not every one. Here the sample spans about 380,000 clones, 90% being singletons. Source material: peripheral blood. The receptors here all came from a man aged 18 to 30 with active or convalescent COVID-19.

V is TRBV19 and J is TRBJ1-2, with 10 bases identical to TRBD1. V was pared by 1 base and J by 8 bases, with 7 bases of the junction left unmatched. Germline V lookup: CDR1 LNHDA, CDR2 SQIVND (reference sequence). The CDR3 spans 15 residues. The CDR3 is CASSIGSGTGDGYTF. The CDR3 bases are TGTGCCAGTAGTATAGGGTCCGGGACAGGGGACGGCTACACCTTC.

The chain links TRBV4-2 to TRBJ1-1; the D is unclear. The germline gives CDR1 LGHNA, CDR2 YNFKEQ. The CDR3 covers 16 residues. The V gene lost 1 base and the J gene lost 3 bases, with 15 bases spanning the gap. The CDR3 DNA reads TGTGCCAGCAGCCAAGGCCGGGGAAGTGCTTACACTGAAGCTTTCTTT. Its translation: CASSQGRGSAYTEAFF.

This chain's CDR3 is CATTNLRQGPFNTEAFF. CDR3 in DNA: TGTGCCACTACAAACTTAAGACAGGGACCATTTAACACTGAAGCTTTCTTT. The chain combines TRBV14 with TRBJ1-1; 7 bases map to TRBD1. Germline V lookup: CDR1 SGHDN, CDR2 FVKESK. This CDR3 is 17 amino acids long. V dropped 10 bases and J dropped 2; count of bases not matched to a gene: 19.

The V gene is TRBV9, the J gene TRBJ2-5; possibly TRBD2 for D (5 bases). The V gene's germline CDR1 is SGDLS and CDR2 YYNGEE. V lost 4 bases, J lost 5 bases, and 18 bases lay in between. The CDR3 loop spans 15 amino acids. DNA of the CDR3: TGTGCCAGCAGCCCCGCAAGCCTGGGCGGGGAGACCCAGTACTTC. It translates to CASSPASLGGETQYF.

The J gene is TRBJ2-7, the V gene TRBV7-9; D perhaps matches TRBD2 (6 bases). This CDR3 spans 14 amino acids. Germline loops: CDR1 SEHNR, CDR2 FQNEAQ (reference sequence). V was trimmed by 2 bases and J by 5 bases, leaving 13 bases between them. DNA of the CDR3: TGTGCCAGCAGCTTACCCCGTGCTAGCGACGAGCAGTACTTC. As protein: CASSLPRASDEQYF.

The genes are TRBV19 and TRBJ1-6; 7 nucleotides match TRBD1. Germline CDR1 LNHDA, CDR2 SQIVND (reference sequence). Unmatched junction bases numbered 9, after V lost 6 bases and J lost 10 bases. This CDR3 spans 14 amino acids. Here the CDR3 DNA reads TGTGCCAGTAGGGCCGGGACAGAGTTCTCACCCCTCCACTTT. Translating gives CASRAGTEFSPLHF.